The present TCR beta chain was sequenced within a study of blood T cell repertoires in COVID-19. At the level of the study: Specimens from acute and convalescent COVID-19 originated in the United States, Italy and Spain.

This CDR3 contains 16 residues. CDR1 is LGHDT and CDR2 is YNNKEL in the germline V gene (reference sequence). Trimming took 2 bases from V and 3 from J, leaving 15 bases between them. Under the authors' procedure: By means of reference gene primer amplification, nucleated cell counts were estimated. Only in-frame clones appear in the TCRdb table, and some are missing; sequencing was by immunoSEQ multiplex PCR. V, J and clone size were drawn from that table, and D and trimming were deduced from the DNA. Among approximately 53,000 clones listed, around 81% were seen once. Enrollment of patients from Seattle took place during active infection, with longitudinal follow-up.

The sequenced sample was peripheral blood. The chain joins TRBV3-1 (or the pseudogene TRBV3-2) to TRBJ2-3; no firm D call. The receptor's source is an elderly woman with COVID-19, enrolled during active disease. The CDR3 coding sequence is TGTGCCAGCAGCCAAAACGCCTTGACTGGAACAGATACGCAGTATTTT. Translating gives CASSQNALTGTDTQYF.